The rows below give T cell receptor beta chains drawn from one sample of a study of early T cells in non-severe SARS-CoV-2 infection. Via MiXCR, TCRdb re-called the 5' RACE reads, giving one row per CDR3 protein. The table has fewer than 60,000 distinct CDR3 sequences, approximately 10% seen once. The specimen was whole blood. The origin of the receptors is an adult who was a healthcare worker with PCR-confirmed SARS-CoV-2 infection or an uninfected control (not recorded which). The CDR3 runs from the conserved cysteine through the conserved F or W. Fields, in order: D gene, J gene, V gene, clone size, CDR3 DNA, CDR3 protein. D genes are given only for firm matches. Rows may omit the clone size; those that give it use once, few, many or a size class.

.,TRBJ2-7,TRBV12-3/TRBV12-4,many,TGTGCCAGCAGTTCCCTTAGCGATTTGGTCGGCGAGCAGTACTTC,CASSSLSDLVGEQYF
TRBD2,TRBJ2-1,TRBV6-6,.,TGTGCCAGCAGTTACTCGAGACTAGCGGGATCGAATGAGCAGTTCTTC,CASSYSRLAGSNEQFF
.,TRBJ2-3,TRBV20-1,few,TGCAGTGCTAGAAAAGCGGGTCCCGCAGATACGCAGTATTTT,CSARKAGPADTQYF
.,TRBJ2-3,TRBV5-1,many,TGCGCCAGCAGCTACCTAGACCCGACGAGGGGCACAGATACGCAGTATTTT,CASSYLDPTRGTDTQYF
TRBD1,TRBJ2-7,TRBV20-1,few,TGCAGTGCTAGAACGGGGACAGGGTTCTACGAGCAGTACTTC,CSARTGTGFYEQYF
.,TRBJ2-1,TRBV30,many,TGTGCCTGGAGCAGGGGCGTGTATGAGCAGTTCTTC,CAWSRGVYEQFF
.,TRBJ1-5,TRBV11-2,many,TGTGCCAGCAGCTTAGACCAGGGTTGGCAGCCCCAGCATTTT,CASSLDQGWQPQHF
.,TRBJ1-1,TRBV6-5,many,TGTGCCAGCAGTTACTCAACGGTACAGAATGAAGCTTTCTTT,CASSYSTVQNEAFF
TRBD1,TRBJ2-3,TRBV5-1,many,TGCGCCAGCAGCTCCGGGACAGGGGGATCTTATACGCAGTATTTT,CASSSGTGGSYTQYF
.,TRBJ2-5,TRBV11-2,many,TGTGCCAGCAGCTTAAGCTTGGCTAGTCGGTCGTACTTC,CASSLSLASRSYF
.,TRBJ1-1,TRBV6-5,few,TGTGCCAGCAGCACTGAAGGGGGTGAAGCTTTCTTT,CASSTEGGEAFF
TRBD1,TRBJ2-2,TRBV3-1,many,TGTGCCAGCAGCCCCGCCAGGGGGCCCGGGACCGGGGAGCTGTTTTTT,CASSPARGPGTGELFF
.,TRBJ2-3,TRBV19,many,TGTGCCAGTACCACTGGGGCGGCGGAGAGGGCAGATACGCAGTATTTT,CASTTGAAERADTQYF
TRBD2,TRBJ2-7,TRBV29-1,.,TGCAGCGTCCGAGGAGGCGGGAGGCTTTCCTACGAGCAGTACTTC,CSVRGGGRLSYEQYF
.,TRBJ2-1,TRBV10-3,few,TGTGCCGTAAGGGACCACTACAATGAGCAGTTCTTC,CAVRDHYNEQFF
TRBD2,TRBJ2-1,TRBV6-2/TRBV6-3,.,TGTGCCAGCAGGGAAGCGGGATGGGGGAATGAGCAGTTCTTC,CASREAGWGNEQFF
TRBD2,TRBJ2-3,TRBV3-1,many,TGTGCCAGCAGCCAAGATGTTGCTAGCGGGAGGTGGGCAGATACGCAGTATTTT,CASSQDVASGRWADTQYF
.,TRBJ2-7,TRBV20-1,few,TGCAGTGCTAGCGGCAGTACCTACGAGCAGTACTTC,CSASGSTYEQYF
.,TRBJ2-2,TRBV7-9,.,TGTGCCAGCAGCTCCACAGGGTTTCTGGACACCGGGGAGCTGTTTTTT,CASSSTGFLDTGELFF
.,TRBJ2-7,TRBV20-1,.,TGCAGTGCTAGTACGGGGAACTCCTACGAGCAGTACTTC,CSASTGNSYEQYF
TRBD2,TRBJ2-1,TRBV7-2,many,TGTGCCAGCAGCTTAGAGCCCTCACTAGCGGGGGGCTTCAATGAGCAGTTCTTC,CASSLEPSLAGGFNEQFF
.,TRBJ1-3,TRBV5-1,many,TGCGCCAGCAGCGGGGTTTGGGGAAACACCATATATTTT,CASSGVWGNTIYF
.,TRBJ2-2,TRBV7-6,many,TGTGCCAGCAGCTTAGACCTATCGAACACCGGGGAGCTGTTTTTT,CASSLDLSNTGELFF
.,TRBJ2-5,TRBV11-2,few,TGTGCCAGCAGCTTAAGGGGCCAGCCGCAGGGAGAGACCCAGTACTTC,CASSLRGQPQGETQYF
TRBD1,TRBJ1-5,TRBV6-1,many,TGTGCCAGCAGTGGGGGACAGGGGGAGCCCCAGCATTTT,CASSGGQGEPQHF
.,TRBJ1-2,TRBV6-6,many,TGTGCCAGCAGTAACGGGGCTCCCGGGAACTATGGCTACACCTTC,CASSNGAPGNYGYTF
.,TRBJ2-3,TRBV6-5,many,TGTGCCAGCGCCCCGCGTGGCACAGATACGCAGTATTTT,CASAPRGTDTQYF
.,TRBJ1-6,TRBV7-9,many,TGTGCCAGCAGCTTAAACGAGGGAGCACGGTCACCCCTCCACTTT,CASSLNEGARSPLHF
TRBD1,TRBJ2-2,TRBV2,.,TGTGCCAGCAGGACAGGGGGAGACACCGGGGAGCTGTTTTTT,CASRTGGDTGELFF
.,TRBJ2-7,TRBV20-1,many,TGCAGTGCTAGCGCGCCAGTGGGGTCCGAGCAGTACTTC,CSASAPVGSEQYF
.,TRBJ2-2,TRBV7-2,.,TGTGCCAGCAGCTTACGGGGGGCCACCGGGGAGCTGTTTTTT,CASSLRGATGELFF
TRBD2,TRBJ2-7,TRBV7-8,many,TGTGCCAGCAGCTTAGTCTCCCCTAGCGGGAGTTACGAGCAGTACTTC,CASSLVSPSGSYEQYF
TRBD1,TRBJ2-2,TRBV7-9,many,TGTGCCAGCAGCTTAGTCTCCGGGACAGGGGACACCGGGGAGCTGTTTTTT,CASSLVSGTGDTGELFF
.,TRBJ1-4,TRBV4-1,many,TGCGCCAGCAGCTTCCAGGGGAGTGAAAAACTGTTTTTT,CASSFQGSEKLFF
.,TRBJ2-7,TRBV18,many,TGTGCCAGCTCCCCTGGCAGAAGCTCCTACGAGCAGTACTTC,CASSPGRSSYEQYF
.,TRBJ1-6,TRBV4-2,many,TGTGCCAGCAGCCAAGTCGGACAGTATGGTTCACCCCTCCACTTT,CASSQVGQYGSPLHF